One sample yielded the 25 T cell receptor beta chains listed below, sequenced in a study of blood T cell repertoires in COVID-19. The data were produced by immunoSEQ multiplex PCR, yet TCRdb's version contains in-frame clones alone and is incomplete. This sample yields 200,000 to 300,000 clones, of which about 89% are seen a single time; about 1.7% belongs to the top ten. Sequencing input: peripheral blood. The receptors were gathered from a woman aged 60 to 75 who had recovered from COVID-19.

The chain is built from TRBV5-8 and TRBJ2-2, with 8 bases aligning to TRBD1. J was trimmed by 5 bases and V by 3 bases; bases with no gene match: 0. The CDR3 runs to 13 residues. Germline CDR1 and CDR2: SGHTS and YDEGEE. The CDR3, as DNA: TGTGCCAGCAGCTGGACAGGGACCGGGGAGCTGTTTTTT. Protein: CASSWTGTGELFF.

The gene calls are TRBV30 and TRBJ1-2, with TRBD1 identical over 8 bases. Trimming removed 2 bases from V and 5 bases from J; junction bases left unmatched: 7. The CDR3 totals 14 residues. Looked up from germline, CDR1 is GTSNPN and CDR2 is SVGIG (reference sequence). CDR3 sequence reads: CAWSMTGVWYGYTF. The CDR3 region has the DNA TGTGCCTGGAGTATGACAGGGGTCTGGTATGGCTACACCTTC. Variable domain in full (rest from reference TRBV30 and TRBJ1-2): SQTIHQWPATLVQPVGSPLSLECTVEGTSNPNLYWYRQAAGRGLQLLFYSVGIGQISSEVPQNLSASRPQDRQFILSSKKLLLSDSGFYLCAWSMTGVWYGYTFGSGTRLTVV.

The DNA of the CDR3 is TGTGCCACCAGTATTCAGGGGGGCACTGAAGCTTTCTTT. Translating it yields CATSIQGGTEAFF. The V gene is TRBV24-1, the J gene TRBJ1-1; 7 bases line up with TRBD1. Germline CDR1 is KGHDR and CDR2 is SFDVKD. This CDR3 is built from 13 residues. The V and J ends lost 6 bases and 4 bases, in that order; junction bases with no gene match: 4.

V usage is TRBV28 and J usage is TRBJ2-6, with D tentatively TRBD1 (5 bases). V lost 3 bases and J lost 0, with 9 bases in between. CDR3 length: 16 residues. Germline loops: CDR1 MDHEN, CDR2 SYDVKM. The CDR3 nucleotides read TGTGCCAGCAGTTTCTGGGGCACCTCTGGGGCCAACGTCCTGACTTTC. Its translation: CASSFWGTSGANVLTF.

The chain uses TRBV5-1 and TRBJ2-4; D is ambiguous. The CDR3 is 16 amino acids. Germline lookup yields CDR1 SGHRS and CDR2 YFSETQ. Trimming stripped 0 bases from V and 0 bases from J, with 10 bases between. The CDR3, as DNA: TGCGCCAGCAGCTTGGGGAGCAGCTTAGCCAAAAACATTCAGTACTTC. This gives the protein CASSLGSSLAKNIQYF.

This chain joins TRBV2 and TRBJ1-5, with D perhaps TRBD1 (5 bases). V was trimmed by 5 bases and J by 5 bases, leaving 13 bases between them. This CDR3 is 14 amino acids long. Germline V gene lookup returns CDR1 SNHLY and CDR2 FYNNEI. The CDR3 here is CASSRNLGDQPQHF. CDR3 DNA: TGTGCCAGCAGTAGAAATTTAGGGGATCAGCCCCAGCATTTT.

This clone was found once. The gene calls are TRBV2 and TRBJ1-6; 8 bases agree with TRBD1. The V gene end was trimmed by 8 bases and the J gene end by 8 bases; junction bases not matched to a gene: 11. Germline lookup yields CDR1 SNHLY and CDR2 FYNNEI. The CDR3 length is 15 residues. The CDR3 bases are TGTGCCAGCCGGGAGACAGGGGTGAGGGATTCACCCCTCCACTTT. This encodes CASRETGVRDSPLHF. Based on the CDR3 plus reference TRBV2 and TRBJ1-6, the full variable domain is EPEVTQTPSHQVTQMGQEVILRCVPISNHLYFYWYRQILGQKVEFLVSFYNNEISEKSEIFDDQFSVERPDGSNFTLKIRSTKLEDSAMYFCASRETGVRDSPLHFGNGTRLTVT.

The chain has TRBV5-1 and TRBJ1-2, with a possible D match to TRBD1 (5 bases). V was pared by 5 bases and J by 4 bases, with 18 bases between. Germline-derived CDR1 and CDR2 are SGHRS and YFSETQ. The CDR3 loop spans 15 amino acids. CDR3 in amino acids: CASRIQTAQPYGYTF. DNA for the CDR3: TGCGCCAGCAGGATTCAGACAGCCCAACCCTATGGCTACACCTTC.

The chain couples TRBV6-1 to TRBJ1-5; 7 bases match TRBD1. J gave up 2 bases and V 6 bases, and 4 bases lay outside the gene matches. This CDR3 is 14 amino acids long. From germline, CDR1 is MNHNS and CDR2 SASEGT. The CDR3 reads CASSSQGGNQPQHF. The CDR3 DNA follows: TGTGCCAGCAGCTCCCAGGGGGGCAATCAGCCCCAGCATTTT.

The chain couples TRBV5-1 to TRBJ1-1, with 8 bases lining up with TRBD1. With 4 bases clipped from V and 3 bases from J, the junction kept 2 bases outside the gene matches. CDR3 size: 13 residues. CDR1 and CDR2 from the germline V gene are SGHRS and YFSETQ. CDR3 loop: CASSQQGDTEAFF. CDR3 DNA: TGCGCCAGCAGCCAACAGGGGGACACTGAAGCTTTCTTT.

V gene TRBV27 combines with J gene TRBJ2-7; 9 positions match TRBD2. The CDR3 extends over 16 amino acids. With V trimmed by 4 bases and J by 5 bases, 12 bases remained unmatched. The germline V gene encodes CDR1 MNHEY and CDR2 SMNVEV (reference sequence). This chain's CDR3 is CASSSRGGTSYNEQYF. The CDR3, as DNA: TGTGCCAGCAGTTCTAGGGGTGGGACTAGCTACAACGAGCAGTACTTC.

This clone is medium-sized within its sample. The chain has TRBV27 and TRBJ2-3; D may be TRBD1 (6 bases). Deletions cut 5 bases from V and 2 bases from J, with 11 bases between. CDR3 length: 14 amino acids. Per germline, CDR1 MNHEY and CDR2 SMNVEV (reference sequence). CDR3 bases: TGTGCCAGCAGTATCCGGGACACCACAGATACGCAGTATTTT. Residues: CASSIRDTTDTQYF.

In nucleotides, the CDR3 is TGTCTAACTCAGGGGAATTATGGCTACACCTTC. This sequence encodes CLTQGNYGYTF. V and J are TRBV6-5 and TRBJ1-2; D may be TRBD1 (6 bases). CDR3 length: 11 residues. The germline CDR1 and CDR2 sequences are MNHEY and SVGAGI.

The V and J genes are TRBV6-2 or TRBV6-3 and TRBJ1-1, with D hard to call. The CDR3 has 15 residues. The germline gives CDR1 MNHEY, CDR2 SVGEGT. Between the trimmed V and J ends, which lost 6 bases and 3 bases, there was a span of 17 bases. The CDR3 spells CASRPGGIEYTEAFF. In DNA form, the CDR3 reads TGTGCCAGCAGGCCTGGCGGGATTGAGTACACTGAAGCTTTCTTT.

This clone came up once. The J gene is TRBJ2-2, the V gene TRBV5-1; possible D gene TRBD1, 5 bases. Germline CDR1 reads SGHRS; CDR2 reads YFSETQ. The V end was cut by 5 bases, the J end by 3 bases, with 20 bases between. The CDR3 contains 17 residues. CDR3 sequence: CASSLTPEKGYTGELFF. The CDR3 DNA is TGCGCCAGCAGTTTAACTCCTGAGAAGGGGTACACCGGGGAGCTGTTTTTT.

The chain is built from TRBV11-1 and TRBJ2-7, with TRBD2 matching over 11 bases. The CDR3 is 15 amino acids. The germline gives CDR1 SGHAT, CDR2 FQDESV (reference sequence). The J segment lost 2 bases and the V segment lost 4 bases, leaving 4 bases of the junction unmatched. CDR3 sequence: CASSYLAGGTYEQYF. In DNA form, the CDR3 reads TGTGCCAGCAGCTACTTAGCGGGGGGGACCTACGAGCAGTACTTC.

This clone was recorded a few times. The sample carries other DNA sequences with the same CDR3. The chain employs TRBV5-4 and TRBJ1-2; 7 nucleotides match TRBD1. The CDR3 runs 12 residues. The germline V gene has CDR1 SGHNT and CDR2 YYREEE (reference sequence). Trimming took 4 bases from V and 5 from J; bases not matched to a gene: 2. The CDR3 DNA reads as TGTGCCAGCAGCCCGACAGGGTATGGCTACACCTTC. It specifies CASSPTGYGYTF.

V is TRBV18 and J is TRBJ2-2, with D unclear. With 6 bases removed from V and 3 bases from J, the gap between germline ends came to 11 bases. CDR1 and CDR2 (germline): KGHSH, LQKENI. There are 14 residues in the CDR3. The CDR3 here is CASSPSRDTGELFF. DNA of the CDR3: TGTGCCAGCTCGCCCAGTCGGGACACCGGGGAGCTGTTTTTT. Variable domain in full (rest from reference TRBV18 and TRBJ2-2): NAGVMQNPRHLVRRRGQEARLRCSPMKGHSHVYWYRQLPEEGLKFMVYLQKENIIDESGMPKERFSAEFPKEGPSILRIQQVVRGDSAAYFCASSPSRDTGELFFGEGSRLTVL.

CDR3 DNA sequence: TGTGCCAGCAGTTACGGGGCGGAAACCAATGAGCAGTTCTTC. Its translation: CASSYGAETNEQFF. The V and J genes are TRBV6-2 or TRBV6-3 and TRBJ2-1; the D gene is possibly TRBD1 (5 bases). The ends were cut back, 2 bases at V and 6 bases at J, with 11 bases in the middle. CDR3 length equals 14 residues. CDR1 and CDR2 from the germline V gene are MNHEY and SVGEGT.

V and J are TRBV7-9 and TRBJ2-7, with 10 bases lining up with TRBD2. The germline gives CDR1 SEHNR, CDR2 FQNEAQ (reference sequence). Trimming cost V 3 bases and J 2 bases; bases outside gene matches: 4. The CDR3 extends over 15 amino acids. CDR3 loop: CASSFLAGVTYEQYF. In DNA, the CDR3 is TGTGCCAGCAGCTTCCTAGCGGGGGTTACCTACGAGCAGTACTTC.

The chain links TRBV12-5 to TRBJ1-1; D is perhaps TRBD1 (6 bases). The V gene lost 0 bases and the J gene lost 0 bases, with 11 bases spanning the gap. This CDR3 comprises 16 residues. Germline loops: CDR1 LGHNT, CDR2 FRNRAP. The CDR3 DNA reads TGTGCTAGTGGTTTGGTACTTGGGACATTGAACACTGAAGCTTTCTTT. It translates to CASGLVLGTLNTEAFF.

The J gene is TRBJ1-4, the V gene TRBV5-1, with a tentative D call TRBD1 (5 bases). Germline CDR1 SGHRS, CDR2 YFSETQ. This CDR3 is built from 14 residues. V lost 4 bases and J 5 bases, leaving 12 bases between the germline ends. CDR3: CASSAGYRNEKLFF. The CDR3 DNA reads TGCGCCAGCAGCGCCGGTTACAGGAATGAAAAACTGTTTTTT.

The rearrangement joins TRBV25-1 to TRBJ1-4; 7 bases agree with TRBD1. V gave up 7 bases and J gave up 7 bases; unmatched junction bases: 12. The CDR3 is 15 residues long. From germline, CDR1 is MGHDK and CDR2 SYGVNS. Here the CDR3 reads CASTTPTGRGEKLFF. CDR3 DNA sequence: TGTGCCAGCACAACCCCGACAGGGAGAGGTGAAAAACTGTTTTTT. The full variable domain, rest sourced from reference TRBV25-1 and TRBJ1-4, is EADIYQTPRYLVIGTGKKITLECSQTMGHDKMYWYQQDPGMELHLIHYSYGVNSTEKGDLSSESTVSRIRTEHFPLTLESARPSHTSQYLCASTTPTGRGEKLFFGSGTQLSVL.

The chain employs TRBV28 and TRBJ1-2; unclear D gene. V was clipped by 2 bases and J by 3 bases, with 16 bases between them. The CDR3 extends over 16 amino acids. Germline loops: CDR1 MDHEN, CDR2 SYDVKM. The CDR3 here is CASSLNSGWVYYGYTF. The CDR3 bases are TGTGCCAGCAGTTTAAATTCAGGATGGGTATACTATGGCTACACCTTC.

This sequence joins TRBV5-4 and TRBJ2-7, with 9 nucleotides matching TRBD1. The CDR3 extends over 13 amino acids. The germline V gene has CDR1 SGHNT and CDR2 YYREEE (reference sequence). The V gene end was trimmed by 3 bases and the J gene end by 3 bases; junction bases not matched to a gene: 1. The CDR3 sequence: CASSWGQGYEQYF. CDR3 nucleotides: TGTGCCAGCAGCTGGGGACAGGGCTACGAGCAGTACTTC.